The 21 T cell receptor beta chains in this list originate from one sample, sequenced in a study of cytomegalovirus exposure and HLA in healthy donors. The PCR made use of 60 Vbeta and 13 Jbeta primers. Repertoires were generated with immunoSEQ multiplex PCR, while TCRdb's copy carries only in-frame clones and drops some. The sample consists of roughly 100,000 clones, 64% of them appearing once. The specimen sequenced was PBMCs. The receptor source for this set is a man in his fifties or sixties in good health and CMV-seronegative.

This chain links TRBV5-6 with TRBJ2-1; D might be TRBD2 (5 bases). The length of the CDR3 is 16 residues. V was trimmed by 2 bases and J by 0 bases, leaving 12 bases between them. Germline assignment: CDR1 SGHDT and CDR2 YYEEEE. The chain's CDR3 is CASSFYGGSSYNEQFF. The CDR3 DNA is TGTGCCAGCAGCTTCTACGGCGGGTCCTCCTACAATGAGCAGTTCTTC.

In this sample, this clone turned up once. The chain combines TRBV9 with TRBJ2-1, with 9 positions matching TRBD2. This CDR3 is built from 14 residues. Unmatched junction bases numbered 10, after V lost 0 bases and J lost 15 bases. Germline CDR1 reads SGDLS; CDR2 reads YYNGEE. CDR3 DNA sequence: TGTGCCAGCAGCGTAGTGGCGGGAGGGCGCGGTGTGTTCTTC. It specifies CASSVVAGGRGVFF.

The rearrangement joins TRBV30 to TRBJ2-7; tentative D call: TRBD1 (6 bases). The CDR3 sequence is 13 residues long. Trimming removed 2 bases from V and 3 bases from J, with 11 bases in between. Germline CDR1 reads GTSNPN; CDR2 reads SVGIG (reference sequence). CDR3 sequence reads: CAWSKDRNYEQYF. The CDR3 DNA is TGTGCCTGGAGTAAGGACAGAAACTACGAGCAGTACTTC.

The V and J genes are TRBV5-4 and TRBJ1-4; D not certain. Trimming shortened V by 0 bases and J by 0 bases, and 9 bases separated the two germline ends. Germline CDR1 SGHNT, CDR2 YYREEE (reference sequence). This CDR3 comprises 16 residues. The CDR3 DNA follows: TGTGCCAGCAGCTTGGCGGGAGAGGCAACTAATGAAAAACTGTTTTTT. Its translation is CASSLAGEATNEKLFF.

This chain joins TRBV5-1 and TRBJ1-6; D is undetermined. Trimming took 5 bases from V and 0 from J, leaving 9 bases between them. The CDR3 totals 15 residues. The germline gives CDR1 SGHRS, CDR2 YFSETQ. CDR3 nucleotide sequence: TGCGCCAGCAGGGGCGAGAGCTCCTATAATTCACCCCTCCACTTT. This sequence encodes CASRGESSYNSPLHF.

This sequence joins TRBV7-2 and TRBJ2-1; 16 bases are a match to TRBD2. The J segment lost 8 bases and the V segment lost 5 bases, leaving 9 bases of the junction unmatched. Germline values: CDR1 SGHTA, CDR2 FQGNSA. The length of the CDR3 is 17 residues. CDR3 nucleotide sequence: TGTGCCAGCAGCGCGGGACTAGCGGGGGGGCCCACCCATGAGCAGTTCTTC. This codes for CASSAGLAGGPTHEQFF. Complete variable domain (other parts from reference TRBV7-2 and TRBJ2-1): GAGVSQSPSNKVTEKGKDVELRCDPISGHTALYWYRQSLGQGLEFLIYFQGNSAPDKSGLPSDRFSAERTGGSVSTLTIQRTQQEDSAVYLCASSAGLAGGPTHEQFFGPGTRLTVL.

The CDR3 DNA sequence: TGTGCCACCAGCATTCGCGTGGGGGACAGGGTAAACTACGAGCAGTACTTC. Its protein product is CATSIRVGDRVNYEQYF. The chain joins TRBV15 to TRBJ2-7; 9 bases line up with TRBD1. CDR3 size: 17 residues. Trimming took 4 bases from V and 3 from J; bases not matched to a gene: 13. Germline CDR1 LNHNV, CDR2 YYDKDF (reference sequence). Full variable domain (outside the CDR3, taken from reference TRBV15 and TRBJ2-7): DAMVIQNPRYQVTQFGKPVTLSCSQTLNHNVMYWYQQKSSQAPKLLFHYYDKDFNNEADTPDNFQSRRPNTSFCFLDIRSPGLGDTAMYLCATSIRVGDRVNYEQYFGPGTRLTVT.

In this sample, this clone turned up once. V usage is TRBV14 and J usage is TRBJ2-7; maybe TRBD2 (6 bases). The CDR3 spans 15 residues. The germline V and J ends were trimmed by 6 bases and 1 base, with 16 bases remaining between them. The germline V gene has CDR1 SGHDN and CDR2 FVKESK. The CDR3 is CASRLGGLNSYEQYF. In DNA form, the CDR3 reads TGTGCCAGCAGACTCGGGGGACTGAATTCCTACGAGCAGTACTTC.

This clone was recorded a few times. The gene calls are TRBV6-1 and TRBJ1-5; D is ambiguous. The CDR3 is 12 residues long. Trimming shortened V by 2 bases and J by 12 bases, and 11 bases separated the two germline ends. Germline CDR1 reads MNHNS; CDR2 reads SASEGT. CDR3 residues: CASSEPPSGQHF. The CDR3 DNA is TGTGCCAGCAGTGAACCGCCCTCGGGCCAGCATTTT.

This clone was counted a few times. The V call is TRBV28, the J call TRBJ2-3, with D unclear. The CDR3 length is 16 residues. V lost 1 base, J lost 0 bases, and 11 bases lay in between. Germline CDR1 reads MDHEN; CDR2 reads SYDVKM. The CDR3 sequence: CASSLFKSTSTDTQYF. The CDR3 region has the DNA TGTGCCAGCAGTTTATTCAAGTCGACTAGCACAGATACGCAGTATTTT.

The J gene is TRBJ2-2, the V gene TRBV11-3; no clear D. Germline V gene sequence: CDR1 SGHNT, CDR2 YENEEA. This CDR3 has 14 amino acids. Trimming removed 10 bases at V and 0 bases at J, with 12 bases between. CDR3 protein: CATQAQANTGELFF. The CDR3 DNA reads as TGTGCCACCCAGGCGCAGGCGAACACCGGGGAGCTGTTTTTT.

This chain joins TRBV5-1 and TRBJ2-5; D might be TRBD2 (5 bases). The V and J ends lost 9 bases and 2 bases respectively, with 17 bases between them. The CDR3 contains 14 residues. Germline V gives CDR1 SGHRS, CDR2 YFSETQ. The CDR3 reads CATKIGELQETQYF. The CDR3 DNA reads TGCGCCACAAAAATTGGGGAGCTACAAGAGACCCAGTACTTC.

The J gene is TRBJ1-2, the V gene TRBV2; no reliable D call. This CDR3 is built from 14 residues. The V and J ends lost 2 bases and 4 bases respectively, with 11 bases between them. Germline V gene lookup returns CDR1 SNHLY and CDR2 FYNNEI. The CDR3 DNA reads as TGTGCCAGCAGTGAACGAAGAGAAAGCTATGGCTACACCTTC. This sequence encodes CASSERRESYGYTF.

J is TRBJ2-7 and V is TRBV5-4, with D possibly TRBD2 on 7 matching bases. The CDR3 runs 15 residues. Trimming stripped 2 bases from V and 0 bases from J, with 12 bases between. The germline gives CDR1 SGHNT, CDR2 YYREEE (reference sequence). The CDR3 protein is CASSFGGTSSYEQYF. As DNA, the CDR3 is TGTGCCAGCAGCTTCGGGGGGACAAGCTCCTACGAGCAGTACTTC.

The rearrangement links TRBV5-4 to TRBJ2-5, with 13 bases aligning to TRBD2. Unmatched junction bases numbered 4, after V lost 4 bases and J lost 4 bases. CDR1 is SGHNT and CDR2 is YYREEE in the germline V gene (reference sequence). CDR3 length: 15 amino acids. CDR3 in DNA: TGTGCCAGCAGCCGGGGACTAGCGGGATCAGAGACCCAGTACTTC. Amino acids: CASSRGLAGSETQYF.

The chain links TRBV5-1 to TRBJ2-3; unclear D gene. Looked up from germline, CDR1 is SGHRS and CDR2 is YFSETQ. V was cut by 0 bases and J by 4 bases, with 6 bases left in between. CDR3 length equals 13 residues. CDR3 sequence: CASSLGHADTQYF. Here the CDR3 DNA reads TGCGCCAGCAGCTTGGGACATGCAGATACGCAGTATTTT.

The chain combines TRBV10-1 with TRBJ2-7, with 10 bases matching TRBD2. The CDR3 is 15 residues long. Per germline, CDR1 WNHNN and CDR2 SYGVQD (reference sequence). V was pared by 4 bases and J by 2 bases, with 5 bases of the junction left unmatched. The DNA for the CDR3 is TGCGCCAGCAGTGGGGGGACTAGCGTCCCCTACGAGCAGTACTTC. It specifies CASSGGTSVPYEQYF.

About this clone: This same CDR3 is encoded by further DNA sequences in the sample. The CDR3 spells CASSGRTGGTDTQYF. The DNA for the CDR3 is TGTGCCAGCAGTGGGAGAACGGGAGGGACAGATACGCAGTATTTT. This chain uses TRBV2 with TRBJ2-3; 8 nucleotides agree with TRBD2. Germline V CDR1 and CDR2: SNHLY, FYNNEI. Germline trimming cut 4 bases from V and 3 bases from J; bases unmatched to any gene: 6. CDR3 length: 15 amino acids.

The chain uses TRBV6-6 and TRBJ1-5, with 7 bases lining up with TRBD1. Per the germline V gene, CDR1 is MNHNY and CDR2 is SVGAGI (reference sequence). The CDR3 is 14 amino acids. Trimming removed 6 bases from V and 6 bases from J; junction bases left unmatched: 8. Here the CDR3 reads CASSTTGNIQPQHF. The CDR3 DNA follows: TGTGCCAGCAGCACGACAGGGAACATTCAGCCCCAGCATTTT.

This chain connects TRBV18 to TRBJ2-5, with 9 nucleotides matching TRBD1. This CDR3 region has 18 residues. Germline CDR1 and CDR2: KGHSH and LQKENI. V lost 1 base to trimming and J lost 5 bases; unmatched junction nucleotides: 14. CDR3 DNA sequence: TGTGCCAGCTCACCACTTAAACTACAGGGGGCGCGGATGGAGACCCAGTACTTC. It encodes CASSPLKLQGARMETQYF.

Comments on this clone: A read error may produce the germline difference seen at one junction end. This chain connects TRBV10-2 to TRBJ1-2, with 8 bases aligning to TRBD1. The germline V gene has CDR1 WSHSY and CDR2 SAAADI. The CDR3 runs 12 residues. The CDR3 region is CASGDRGYGYTF. The CDR3, as DNA: TGCGCCAGCGGTGACAGGGGCTATGGCTACACCTTC.